Following are 15 T cell receptor beta chains from one sample sequenced in a study of immune evolution from preneoplasia to lung adenocarcinoma. Sequencing was performed with immunoSEQ multiplex PCR; in TCRdb, only in-frame clones are kept and a portion is missing. The repertoire has around 14,000 clones, 80% of them found once; the top ten carry just under 5%. Sequences were obtained from FFPE minimally invasive lung adenocarcinoma tissue. Receptor source: a person aged 65-85 years with lung adenocarcinoma.

The CDR3 bases are TGTGCCAGCAGCGTATCGGGGGACACCGGGGAGCTGTTTTTT. Encoded protein: CASSVSGDTGELFF. This chain joins TRBV9 and TRBJ2-2, with D possibly matching TRBD2 (6 bases). Germline lookup yields CDR1 SGDLS and CDR2 YYNGEE. Trimming left V 1 base short and J 3 bases short, with 7 bases between. This CDR3 contains 14 residues.

The chain combines TRBV29-1 with TRBJ1-1; D remains ambiguous. CDR3 size: 15 residues. Looked up from germline, CDR1 is SQVTM and CDR2 is ANQGSEA. Trimming removed 3 bases at V and 1 base at J, with 15 bases between. CDR3 sequence reads: CSVDPLGGKNTEAFF. The CDR3 region has the DNA TGCAGCGTTGACCCCCTTGGAGGGAAGAACACTGAAGCTTTCTTT.

The CDR3 protein is CASIRAGGSYEQYF. The CDR3 nucleotides are TGTGCCAGCATCAGAGCGGGAGGCTCCTACGAGCAGTACTTC. This rearrangement joins TRBV6-5 to TRBJ2-7; 9 bases fit TRBD2. This CDR3 has 14 amino acids. Germline V lookup: CDR1 MNHEY, CDR2 SVGAGI. Losses at the gene ends were 7 bases for V and 0 bases for J; bases not matched to a gene: 4.

The rearrangement uses TRBV28 and TRBJ2-7; tentative D call: TRBD2 (5 bases). This CDR3 contains 15 residues. Germline V gene sequence: CDR1 MDHEN, CDR2 SYDVKM. V lost 3 bases and J 6 bases, leaving 18 bases between the germline ends. The CDR3 bases are TGTGCCAGCAGTTTGGTAGGACTTGGTATCCGCGAGCAGTACTTC. Its translation is CASSLVGLGIREQYF. Based on the CDR3 plus reference TRBV28 and TRBJ2-7, the full variable domain is DVKVTQSSRYLVKRTGEKVFLECVQDMDHENMFWYRQDPGLGLRLIYFSYDVKMKEKGDIPEGYSVSREKKERFSLILESASTNQTSMYLCASSLVGLGIREQYFGPGTRLTVT.

This clone was picked up a small number of times. The rearrangement joins TRBV10-3 to TRBJ2-2; 11 nucleotides line up with TRBD2. This CDR3 is built from 13 residues. V lost 11 bases and J lost 5; bases outside the gene matches: 4. Germline CDR1 is ENHRY and CDR2 is SYGVKD. CDR3 coding DNA: TGTGCCGCCACTAGCGGGAGAACCGGGGAGCTGTTTTTT. It encodes CAATSGRTGELFF.

The gene calls are TRBV20-1 and TRBJ1-4; no firm D call. The CDR3 length is 11 residues. The germline CDR1 and CDR2 sequences are DFQATT and SNEGSKA (reference sequence). V was shortened by 4 bases and J by 4 bases, with 4 bases between the two germline ends. CDR3 DNA sequence: TGCAGTGCTACCCATAATGAAAAACTGTTTTTT. Translation: CSATHNEKLFF.

The V call is TRBV28, the J call TRBJ1-2; D unresolved. This CDR3 has 12 residues. V gave up 7 bases and J gave up 2 bases, with 8 bases separating them. Germline V CDR1 and CDR2: MDHEN, SYDVKM. The CDR3 coding sequence is TGTGCCAGCAAGGACGGAAACTATGGCTACACCTTC. Translated, it gives CASKDGNYGYTF.

The CDR3 loop reads CASSKNGYTEAFF. The CDR3 coding sequence is TGTGCCAGCAGCAAAAATGGGTACACTGAAGCTTTCTTT. J is TRBJ1-1 and V is TRBV6-5; D unresolved. This CDR3 comprises 13 residues. CDR1 MNHEY and CDR2 SVGAGI come from the germline V gene. Deletions cut 6 bases from V and 3 bases from J, with 11 bases between.

This clone came up once. The CDR3 is CASSLLAGGGSPLHF. The CDR3 DNA follows: TGTGCCAGCAGCTTACTCGCAGGGGGAGGTTCACCCCTCCACTTT. The chain couples TRBV7-9 to TRBJ1-6; 7 nucleotides line up with TRBD1. In germline, CDR1 is SEHNR, CDR2 FQNEAQ (reference sequence). With V trimmed by 2 bases and J by 9 bases, 7 bases remained unmatched. This CDR3 spans 15 amino acids.

This clone was recorded only once. The chain links TRBV9 to TRBJ2-1; D may be TRBD1 (6 bases). The CDR3 has 13 amino acids. The germline V gene encodes CDR1 SGDLS and CDR2 YYNGEE. Trimming shortened V by 0 bases and J by 9 bases, and 10 bases separated the two germline ends. The CDR3 coding sequence is TGTGCCAGCAGCGTAGTCAGGGGTAGTGAGCAGTTCTTC. This encodes CASSVVRGSEQFF.

The CDR3 nucleotides are TGTGCCTGGAGTGTTGGCGGTTCTTCCTACGAGCAGTACTTC. It encodes CAWSVGGSSYEQYF. The V call is TRBV30, the J call TRBJ2-7; no clear D gene. The V and J ends lost 0 bases and 1 base respectively, with 10 bases between them. CDR3 length equals 14 residues. Germline V gene data show CDR1 as GTSNPN and CDR2 as SVGIG (reference sequence).

J is TRBJ1-1 and V is TRBV6-5; D is uncertain. V dropped 7 bases and J dropped 2 bases, with 11 bases sitting between them. CDR1 MNHEY and CDR2 SVGAGI come from the germline V gene. The CDR3 totals 13 residues. The CDR3 protein is CASNKPGNTEAFF. Here the CDR3 DNA reads TGTGCCAGCAACAAACCGGGCAACACTGAAGCTTTCTTT.

The gene calls are TRBV30 and TRBJ1-6; 12 bases line up with TRBD1. The germline V gene encodes CDR1 GTSNPN and CDR2 SVGIG (reference sequence). The CDR3 spans 14 residues. V lost 3 bases to trimming and J lost 10 bases; unmatched junction nucleotides: 4. The CDR3: CAWRGTGGYSPLHF. CDR3 bases: TGTGCCTGGAGGGGGACAGGGGGCTACTCACCCCTCCACTTT.

V and J are TRBV28 and TRBJ1-5; tentative D call: TRBD1 (6 bases). CDR3 length equals 15 residues. Trimming shortened V by 3 bases and J by 3 bases, and 12 bases separated the two germline ends. CDR1 and CDR2 from the germline V gene are MDHEN and SYDVKM. CDR3: CASSFDRLYNQPQHF. In DNA form, the CDR3 reads TGTGCCAGCAGTTTCGACAGGTTATACAATCAGCCCCAGCATTTT.

The chain employs TRBV2 and TRBJ1-2, with D perhaps TRBD1 (5 bases). Germline CDR1 reads SNHLY; CDR2 reads FYNNEI. V lost 8 bases, J lost 6 bases, and 13 bases lay in between. The CDR3 loop spans 12 amino acids. This CDR3 is CASRGQGHGYTF. The CDR3 nucleotides read TGTGCCAGCCGAGGCCAGGGCCATGGCTACACCTTC.